This TCR beta chain was obtained from a study of post-analysis software for immune sequencing data. Worth noting for this clonotype: Mismatch with germline at one junction end may stem from a read error.

Unique molecular identifiers were present in the TCR beta cDNA libraries. With roughly 0.9 to 11 million T cells as the source, some 500,000 cDNA molecules resulted. TCRdb itself ran the PCR reads through MiXCR, one entry per CDR3 protein. The profile shows some 890,000 distinct CDR3 sequences, roughly 50% of them singletons. Sequencing was carried out using blood. This TCR was recovered from a girl aged 5 to 17 with multiple sclerosis.

For the CDR3, the DNA is TGTGCCAGCAGGTCTCCCGGAGACCGAGGAGAGGCCCAGTACTTC. It translates to CASRSPGDRGEAQYF. The chain has TRBV7-9 and TRBJ2-5; D not certain. Germline CDR1 and CDR2: SEHNR and FQNEAQ (reference sequence). The CDR3 totals 15 residues.